What follows are 20 T cell receptor beta chains derived from one specimen sequenced in a study of blood T cell repertoires in COVID-19. Libraries were prepared by immunoSEQ multiplex PCR; TCRdb keeps only in-frame clonotypes and omits some of them. This table has over 75,000 clones, more than 60% appearing once. The material sequenced was peripheral blood. These receptors all stem from a human donor in a cohort sampled during active COVID-19.

The rearrangement links TRBV27 to TRBJ1-3; TRBD1 aligns across 9 bases. The CDR3 contains 16 residues. The J segment lost 0 bases and the V segment lost 6 bases, leaving 6 bases of the junction unmatched. CDR1 MNHEY and CDR2 SMNVEV come from the germline V gene (reference sequence). DNA for the CDR3: TGTGCCAGCAGCCGGACAGGGGACTTCTCTGGAAACACCATATATTTT. This translates into CASSRTGDFSGNTIYF.

The chain combines TRBV7-6 with TRBJ1-2; 7 bases are shared with TRBD1. Per the germline V gene, CDR1 is SGHVS and CDR2 is FNYEAQ. Trimming at V came to 5 bases and at J to 2 bases, leaving 5 bases not matched to a gene. The CDR3 consists of 14 residues. The CDR3 here is CASSTGTANYGYTF. In DNA, the CDR3 is TGTGCCAGCAGCACCGGGACAGCCAACTATGGCTACACCTTC.

The chain uses TRBV28 and TRBJ1-1; 11 nucleotides line up with TRBD1. The germline V gene has CDR1 MDHEN and CDR2 SYDVKM. The CDR3 runs to 14 residues. V shed 8 bases and J 1 base; nucleotides not matched to a gene: 3. The CDR3 DNA reads TGTGCCAGCGCGGGACAGGGGGGGAACACTGAAGCTTTCTTT. Its protein product is CASAGQGGNTEAFF.

CDR3 loop: CASSLRTGGFSEQYV. The CDR3 region has the DNA TGTGCCAGCAGCTTGAGGACAGGGGGTTTCTCGGAGCAGTACGTC. The chain employs TRBV13 and TRBJ2-7, with 10 nucleotides matching TRBD1. V dropped 3 bases and J dropped 7; count of bases not matched to a gene: 9. Germline CDR1 PRHDT, CDR2 FYEKMQ (reference sequence). The CDR3 totals 15 residues.

V is TRBV7-9 and J is TRBJ2-2; D is uncertain. CDR3 size: 15 residues. Trimming shortened V by 1 base and J by 2 bases, and 8 bases separated the two germline ends. Per germline, CDR1 SEHNR and CDR2 FQNEAQ (reference sequence). The CDR3 sequence is CASSLELDNTGELFF. Here the CDR3 DNA reads TGTGCCAGCAGCTTAGAGCTAGACAACACCGGGGAGCTGTTTTTT.

The chain carries TRBV29-1 and TRBJ1-2; D is possibly TRBD1 (6 bases). The V gene lost 1 base and the J gene lost 2 bases, with 23 bases spanning the gap. The length of the CDR3 is 18 residues. Germline loops: CDR1 SQVTM, CDR2 ANQGSEA. CDR3 bases: TGCAGCGTTGAAGTTCTCTCTCCCAAACAGGGAAGGAACTATGGCTACACCTTC. It is translated as CSVEVLSPKQGRNYGYTF.

This chain links TRBV5-1 with TRBJ1-1; tentatively, D is TRBD1 (5 bases). The length of the CDR3 is 13 residues. V shed 1 base and J shed 7 bases, with 11 bases lying between them. Germline CDR1 and CDR2: SGHRS and YFSETQ. The CDR3 here is CASSLSGQNEAFF. As DNA, the CDR3 is TGCGCCAGCAGCTTGTCAGGGCAGAATGAAGCTTTCTTT.

The chain uses TRBV4-1 and TRBJ2-1, with TRBD1 identical over 7 bases. V lost 2 bases, J lost 1 base, and 2 bases stayed unmatched. The CDR3 has 15 residues. Germline V gives CDR1 MGHRA, CDR2 YSYEKL. CDR3 nucleotides: TGCGCCAGCAGCCAACAGGGGGTATCCTACAATGAGCAGTTCTTC. It yields the protein CASSQQGVSYNEQFF.

V usage is TRBV11-3 and J usage is TRBJ1-1; 9 bases fit TRBD1. V lost 4 bases, J lost 5 bases, and 11 bases stayed unmatched. CDR1 is SGHNT, CDR2 YENEEA, per germline. CDR3 length equals 16 residues. The CDR3 sequence is CASSSRQGGSGTEAFF. In DNA, the CDR3 is TGTGCCAGCAGCTCCCGACAGGGGGGTTCGGGGACTGAAGCTTTCTTT.

The gene calls are TRBV7-9 and TRBJ1-1; 7 nucleotides line up with TRBD1. Germline values: CDR1 SEHNR, CDR2 FQNEAQ (reference sequence). The CDR3 totals 12 residues. Trimming cost V 5 bases and J 4 bases; bases outside gene matches: 1. CDR3 in amino acids: CASSGDSTEAFF. CDR3 in DNA: TGTGCCAGCAGCGGGGACAGCACTGAAGCTTTCTTT.

The V gene is TRBV10-3, the J gene TRBJ2-1; possibly TRBD1 for D (6 bases). Germline lookup yields CDR1 ENHRY and CDR2 SYGVKD. V was shortened by 0 bases and J by 7 bases, with 16 bases between the two germline ends. This CDR3 comprises 16 residues. The CDR3 protein is CAISESKTGRSNEQFF. The CDR3 nucleotides read TGTGCCATCAGTGAGTCAAAGACAGGTCGTAGTAATGAGCAGTTCTTC.

V and J are TRBV3-1 (or the pseudogene TRBV3-2) and TRBJ1-3, with D maybe TRBD1 (5 bases). This CDR3 spans 15 amino acids. Between the trimmed V and J ends, which lost 5 bases and 3 bases, there was a span of 14 bases. Germline V gene data show CDR1 as LGHDT and CDR2 as YNNKEL (reference sequence). CDR3 protein: CASSSGGLNGNTIYF. The CDR3 DNA follows: TGTGCCAGCAGCTCTGGGGGACTAAATGGAAACACCATATATTTT.

The rearrangement links TRBV27 to TRBJ2-1, with D possibly matching TRBD2 (5 bases). The CDR3 contains 13 residues. CDR1 is MNHEY and CDR2 is SMNVEV in the germline V gene (reference sequence). Trimming shortened V by 5 bases and J by 7 bases, and 12 bases separated the two germline ends. Here the CDR3 DNA reads TGTGCCAGCAGTCGTACGGGGTCAAATGAGCAGTTCTTC. It specifies CASSRTGSNEQFF.

The chain uses TRBV19 and TRBJ1-5; D is possibly TRBD1 (6 bases). Germline CDR1 LNHDA, CDR2 SQIVND (reference sequence). This CDR3 region has 13 residues. Trimming cost V 2 bases and J 9 bases, with 11 bases left between them. CDR3 region: CASSIRQALPQHF. The DNA of the CDR3 is TGTGCCAGTAGTATAAGACAGGCCTTGCCCCAGCATTTT. Looking up the rest from reference TRBV19 and TRBJ1-5 gives the full variable domain: DGGITQSPKYLFRKEGQNVTLSCEQNLNHDAMYWYRQDPGQGLRLIYYSQIVNDFQKGDIAEGYSVSREKKESFPLTVTSAQKNPTAFYLCASSIRQALPQHFGDGTRLSIL.

The V gene is TRBV19, the J gene TRBJ1-1; no definite D call. The ends were cut back, 3 bases at V and 0 bases at J, with 14 bases in the middle. This CDR3 spans 16 amino acids. The germline V gene encodes CDR1 LNHDA and CDR2 SQIVND (reference sequence). In nucleotides, the CDR3 is TGTGCCAGTAGTATGAGTGAGGGTTTCATGAACACTGAAGCTTTCTTT. Its protein is CASSMSEGFMNTEAFF. The full variable domain, its missing parts supplied by reference TRBV19 and TRBJ1-1, is DGGITQSPKYLFRKEGQNVTLSCEQNLNHDAMYWYRQDPGQGLRLIYYSQIVNDFQKGDIAEGYSVSREKKESFPLTVTSAQKNPTAFYLCASSMSEGFMNTEAFFGQGTRLTVV.

The V and J genes are TRBV27 and TRBJ2-1; D possibly corresponds to TRBD2 (7 bases). The CDR3 loop spans 14 amino acids. Trimming cost V 8 bases and J 7 bases, with 18 bases left between them. Germline V gives CDR1 MNHEY, CDR2 SMNVEV (reference sequence). The CDR3 region has the DNA TGTGCCAGCGGAAGTGGGGGGGCTAAGAATGAGCAGTTCTTC. Amino acids: CASGSGGAKNEQFF.

The chain joins TRBV7-4 to TRBJ1-4; possibly TRBD1 for D (5 bases). Germline V CDR1 and CDR2: SGHVT, SQSDAQ. This CDR3 is built from 17 residues. The V gene lost 4 bases and the J gene lost 6 bases, with 21 bases spanning the gap. Here the CDR3 DNA reads TGTGCCAGCAGCTGCCCCCTCCGGGCAGGGAAGGATGAAAAACTGTTTTTT. It yields the protein CASSCPLRAGKDEKLFF.

The table lists this clone with a few counts. V usage is TRBV7-9 and J usage is TRBJ1-5; unclear D gene. Between the trimmed V and J ends, which lost 1 base and 7 bases, there was a span of 11 bases. Per the germline V gene, CDR1 is SEHNR and CDR2 is FQNEAQ (reference sequence). This CDR3 is 14 amino acids long. CDR3 protein: CASSLGGPYQPQHF. DNA of the CDR3: TGTGCCAGCAGCTTAGGAGGGCCGTACCAGCCCCAGCATTTT.

The J gene is TRBJ2-3, the V gene TRBV7-2; TRBD2 aligns across 13 bases. The CDR3 extends over 16 amino acids. Germline assignment: CDR1 SGHTA and CDR2 FQGNSA. J was trimmed by 6 bases and V by 5 bases; bases with no gene match: 8. In nucleotides, the CDR3 is TGTGCCAGCAGCGCGTGGACTAGCGGGAGTGGCGATACGCAGTATTTT. This gives the protein CASSAWTSGSGDTQYF. The variable domain in full, with the rest retrieved from reference TRBV7-2 and TRBJ2-3, is GAGVSQSPSNKVTEKGKDVELRCDPISGHTALYWYRQSLGQGLEFLIYFQGNSAPDKSGLPSDRFSAERTGGSVSTLTIQRTQQEDSAVYLCASSAWTSGSGDTQYFGPGTRLTVL.

This clone was counted between two and nine times. The chain couples TRBV7-9 to TRBJ2-3, with 14 bases matching TRBD2. The CDR3 covers 16 residues. CDR1 is SEHNR and CDR2 is FQNEAQ in the germline V gene (reference sequence). Trimming took 5 bases from V and 6 from J; bases not matched to a gene: 7. CDR3 nucleotides: TGTGCCAGCAGCCTGAGACTAGCGGGGGGGGACGATACGCAGTATTTT. Its protein is CASSLRLAGGDDTQYF.